The following is a TCR beta chain sequence with its context. Its cognate antigen is unknown. This sample is part of a study of vaccination and CD4 T cells after COVID-19. Study-level information: Under 10 convalescent patients had mild and one had severe PCR-confirmed SARS-CoV-2 disease. Post-COVID samples were collected a median around 99 days following diagnosis, spanning 35 to 161. A few convalescent patients gave samples at day 14 and days 161 to 241 post-vaccination. Study findings and constraints: Post-infection sampling omitted early timepoints and covered relatively few convalescent patients.

Time point: late sampling 161 to 241 days after vaccination in three convalescent patients. TCRdb ran MiXCR on the PCR reads and lists one entry per CDR3 protein. The sample comprises just over 35,000 distinct CDR3 sequences, about 34% of which are singletons, and 5.8% rests with the top ten. The receptor was isolated from a human donor who had recovered from COVID-19. Sequenced here: CD4+ T cells from blood, sampled about 7 months after SARS-CoV-2 vaccination.

The CDR3 loop reads CASSRANSNSYNEQFF. The CDR3 bases are TGTGCCAGCAGTAGGGCTAACAGCAACTCCTACAATGAGCAGTTCTTC. This chain links TRBV28 with TRBJ2-1; D uncertain. V dropped 5 bases and J dropped 0 bases, with 14 bases sitting between them. Germline V gene sequence: CDR1 MDHEN, CDR2 SYDVKM. The CDR3 covers 16 residues.